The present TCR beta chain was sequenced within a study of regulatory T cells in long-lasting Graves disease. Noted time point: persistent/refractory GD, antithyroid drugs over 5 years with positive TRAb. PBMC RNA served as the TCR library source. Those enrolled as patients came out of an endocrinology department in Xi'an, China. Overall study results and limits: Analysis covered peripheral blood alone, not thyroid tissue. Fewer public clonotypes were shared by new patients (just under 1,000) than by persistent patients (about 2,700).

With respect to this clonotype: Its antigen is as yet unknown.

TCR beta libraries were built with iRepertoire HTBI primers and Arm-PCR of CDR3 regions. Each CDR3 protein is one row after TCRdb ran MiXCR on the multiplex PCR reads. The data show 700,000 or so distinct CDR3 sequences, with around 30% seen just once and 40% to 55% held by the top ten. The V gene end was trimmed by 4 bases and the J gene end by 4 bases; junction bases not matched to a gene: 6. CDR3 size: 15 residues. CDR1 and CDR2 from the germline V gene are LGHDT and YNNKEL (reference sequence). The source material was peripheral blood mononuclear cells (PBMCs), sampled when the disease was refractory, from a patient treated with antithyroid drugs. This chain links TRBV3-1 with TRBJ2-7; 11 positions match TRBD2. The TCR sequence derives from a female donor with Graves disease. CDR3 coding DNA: TGTGCCAGCAGCCCGGATACTAGCGGGAGATACGAGCAGTACTTC. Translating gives CASSPDTSGRYEQYF.